The next 10 T cell receptor beta chains were all read from a single sample in a study of cytomegalovirus exposure and HLA in healthy donors. PCR was performed using 60 Vbeta and 13 Jbeta primers. Only in-frame clones appear in the TCRdb table, and some are missing; sequencing was by immunoSEQ multiplex PCR. The top ten hold 2% to 2.5% of the sample, which has about 140,000 clones, 65% to 85% seen once. What was sequenced was PBMCs. The receptors stem from a man aged 45 to 65 in good health and CMV-seronegative.

This chain connects TRBV6-1 to TRBJ1-4; weak D call: TRBD1 (6 bases). Deletions cut 8 bases from V and 4 bases from J, with 11 bases between. Germline values: CDR1 MNHNS, CDR2 SASEGT. The CDR3 contains 13 residues. The chain's CDR3 is CASQQGYNEKLFF. CDR3 nucleotide sequence: TGTGCCAGCCAACAGGGATATAATGAAAAACTGTTTTTT.

The rearrangement links TRBV4-2 to TRBJ1-1, with 7 bases that match TRBD1. The CDR3 is 14 amino acids. Germline V CDR1 and CDR2: LGHNA, YNFKEQ. J was trimmed by 7 bases and V by 0 bases; bases with no gene match: 5. CDR3 sequence: CASSQEQGVSEAFF. CDR3 coding DNA: TGTGCCAGCAGCCAAGAGCAGGGGGTGAGTGAAGCTTTCTTT.

This chain uses TRBV25-1 with TRBJ1-3; D is uncertain. V was pared by 2 bases and J by 2 bases, with 10 bases between. Germline V gives CDR1 MGHDK, CDR2 SYGVNS. The length of the CDR3 is 15 residues. The DNA of the CDR3 is TGTGCCAGCAGTGAAGGGCCCATAACTGGAAACACCATATATTTT. It yields the protein CASSEGPITGNTIYF.

This clone was detected once. V and J are TRBV27 and TRBJ1-2; 11 nucleotides match TRBD1. Trimming removed 2 bases from V and 7 bases from J; junction bases left unmatched: 3. The CDR3 consists of 14 residues. The germline CDR1 and CDR2 sequences are MNHEY and SMNVEV (reference sequence). This CDR3 is CASSLAGTGGGYTF. CDR3 nucleotide sequence: TGTGCCAGCAGTTTAGCCGGGACAGGGGGTGGCTACACCTTC.

V gene TRBV19 combines with J gene TRBJ1-1, with a possible D match to TRBD1 (5 bases). CDR1 and CDR2 (germline): LNHDA, SQIVND (reference sequence). V was cut by 6 bases and J by 1 base, with 9 bases left in between. This CDR3 has 13 residues. The CDR3 DNA is TGTGCCAGTAGCCTGGGGGGGAACACTGAAGCTTTCTTT. This sequence encodes CASSLGGNTEAFF.

In regard to this clone: Other DNA sequences within the sample encode an identical CDR3. The J gene is TRBJ1-1, the V gene TRBV2, with unresolved D. CDR1 is SNHLY, CDR2 FYNNEI, per germline. The CDR3 totals 13 residues. Trimming took off 4 bases at V and 2 bases at J, with 8 bases between the two ends. Written as DNA, the CDR3 is TGTGCCAGCAGTGTATCGGGTAACACTGAAGCTTTCTTT. This translates into CASSVSGNTEAFF.

This clone was seen only once. The chain carries TRBV5-1 and TRBJ2-1; D perhaps matches TRBD1 (5 bases). The CDR3 extends over 16 amino acids. Between the trimmed V and J ends, which lost 0 bases and 0 bases, there was a span of 10 bases. CDR1 is SGHRS and CDR2 is YFSETQ in the germline V gene. The CDR3 region is CASSLGGESSYNEQFF. DNA for the CDR3: TGCGCCAGCAGCTTGGGGGGCGAATCCTCCTACAATGAGCAGTTCTTC.

This clone is a singleton in its sample. The chain couples TRBV9 to TRBJ2-1, with TRBD2 matching 12 bases. This CDR3 comprises 23 residues. Germline CDR1 is SGDLS and CDR2 is YYNGEE. J lost 0 bases, V lost 0 bases, and 19 bases had no gene match. The CDR3 DNA reads as TGTGCCAGCAGCGTAGGACACCGATGGACTAGCGGGACAAAGCCTTACTCCTACAATGAGCAGTTCTTC. Translating it yields CASSVGHRWTSGTKPYSYNEQFF.

This sequence joins TRBV4-2 and TRBJ2-3; TRBD2 aligns across 7 bases. Germline V CDR1 and CDR2: LGHNA, YNFKEQ. V dropped 0 bases and J dropped 6; count of bases not matched to a gene: 12. The CDR3 is made up of 17 amino acids. The chain's CDR3 is CASSQDLARGGRDTQYF. The CDR3 coding sequence is TGTGCCAGCAGCCAAGACCTGGCTCGCGGGGGTCGCGATACGCAGTATTTT.

V is TRBV27 and J is TRBJ2-5, with D possibly TRBD2 on 5 matching bases. The V end lost 4 bases, the J end lost 0 bases, and 15 bases lay between the germline ends. The CDR3 runs to 16 residues. Germline CDR1 reads MNHEY; CDR2 reads SMNVEV (reference sequence). The CDR3 bases are TGTGCCAGCAGTTCACCCCTACGGGGAAACCAAGAGACCCAGTACTTC. It specifies CASSSPLRGNQETQYF.